This TCR beta chain derives from a study of human T cells and chemical hapten exposure. Study-level information: A 2 cm by 2 cm inner upper arm patch received 2% DPC for sensitization.

Time point given: patch test 1, 2 weeks after DPC sensitization. The treatment was: therapeutic diphenylcyclopropenone sensitization with weekly scalp DPC. Staff drew blood before applying each patch test. Sample donors consisted of patients with alopecia, aged 18 to 70 years, who were suitable for DPC. Individual cDNA molecules received unique molecular identifiers in the library. TCRdb ran MiXCR on the RACE reads and lists one entry per CDR3 protein. The table has tens of thousands of distinct CDR3 sequences, 32% seen once. CDR1 and CDR2 from the germline V gene are LGHNA and YNFKEQ. The junction had 8 bases not matched to a gene; V was cut back by 0 bases and J by 5 bases. The CDR3 is made up of 16 amino acids.

The TCR originated in a man aged 40-55 years with alopecia areata. Some clones in this sample may be carry-over from other donors' samples. Source: whole blood, taken in connection with sensitization to the hapten diphenylcyclopropenone (DPC). This chain uses TRBV4-2 with TRBJ2-7; 9 bases map to TRBD2. CDR3 sequence (DNA): TGTGCCAGCAGCCAAGATCAGGCTAGCGGGAAGCACGAGCAGTACTTC. This gives the protein CASSQDQASGKHEQYF.